Below are 24 T cell receptor beta chains sequenced from a single sample in a study of glioma-infiltrating T cells. TCR alpha and beta CDR3 regions were amplified from RNA using iRepertoire nested multiplex PCR. A single record per CDR3 protein comes from TCRdb applying MiXCR to the multiplex PCR reads. The sample comprises 150,000 to 200,000 distinct CDR3 sequences, around 40% of which are singletons, and about 5.2% rests with the top ten. The sequenced sample consisted of glioma tissue, nonneoplastic brain tissue, or PBMCs (not recorded which). The receptors derive from a human donor with low-grade glioma or glioblastoma, undergoing nonglioma brain surgery, or in good health (not recorded which).

Comments on this clonotype: A much larger clone lies one base from this, so it may be a read error. The rearrangement uses TRBV2 and TRBJ2-1; D is tentatively TRBD1 or TRBD2 (5 bases each). Germline V gene lookup returns CDR1 SNHLY and CDR2 FYNNEI. The CDR3 has 11 amino acids. Trimming removed 8 bases at V and 9 bases at J, with 11 bases between. The CDR3 nucleotides read TGTGCCAGCCGGGGCTTGAGTGAGCAGTTCTTC. Its translation is CASRGLSEQFF.

The chain recombines TRBV9 with TRBJ2-3, with a tentative D call TRBD2 (6 bases). This CDR3 comprises 15 residues. Trimming left V 8 bases short and J 5 bases short, with 21 bases between. CDR1 is SGDLS and CDR2 is YYNGEE in the germline V gene. DNA of the CDR3: TGTGCCAGAAGCCCAGACGCCTCGGAGGGAGATACGCAGTATTTT. It yields the protein CARSPDASEGDTQYF.

This chain connects TRBV18 to TRBJ2-5; the match to TRBD1 covers 7 bases. The junction had 5 bases not matched to a gene; V was cut back by 4 bases and J by 3 bases. Germline V lookup: CDR1 KGHSH, CDR2 LQKENI. This CDR3 spans 14 amino acids. CDR3 residues: CASSRNQGEETQYF. CDR3 sequence (DNA): TGTGCCAGCTCACGTAACCAGGGGGAAGAGACCCAGTACTTC.

This clonotype was detected a few times. It may be a read error: a sequence one base away is much more abundant. The chain recombines TRBV20-1 with TRBJ2-3, with unresolved D. This CDR3 spans 13 amino acids. Trimming shortened V by 3 bases and J by 4 bases, and 11 bases separated the two germline ends. Germline values: CDR1 DFQATT, CDR2 SNEGSKA (reference sequence). Here the CDR3 DNA reads TGCAGTGCTAGCCAATTGTCGTCAGATACGCAGTATTTT. This codes for CSASQLSSDTQYF.

In regard to this clonotype: This could be a read error, since a much larger clone is one nucleotide away. The chain is built from TRBV7-2 and TRBJ2-3; D remains ambiguous. The CDR3 has 15 residues. Germline V gene sequence: CDR1 SGHTA, CDR2 FQGNSA. Trimming stripped 1 base from V and 3 bases from J, with 11 bases between. The CDR3, as DNA: TGTGCCAGCAGCTTAGATGCAGGTTTAACAGATACGCAGTATTTT. It specifies CASSLDAGLTDTQYF.

The chain joins TRBV20-1 to TRBJ2-7; 12 bases line up with TRBD2. The V gene end was trimmed by 6 bases and the J gene end by 1 base; junction bases not matched to a gene: 4. From germline, CDR1 is DFQATT and CDR2 SNEGSKA (reference sequence). The CDR3 totals 14 residues. CDR3 DNA sequence: TGCAGTGCCACCGGACTAGCGGGATCCTACGAGCAGTACTTC. This sequence encodes CSATGLAGSYEQYF.

The table lists this clonotype with a few counts. The V call is TRBV4-1, the J call TRBJ2-3; 8 bases agree with TRBD2. V shed 4 bases, J shed 0 bases, and the junction held 6 bases outside the gene matches. This CDR3 is built from 16 residues. Germline loops: CDR1 MGHRA, CDR2 YSYEKL. The CDR3 spells CASSLGTGGSTDTQYF. CDR3 DNA: TGCGCCAGCAGCCTTGGGACGGGAGGGAGCACAGATACGCAGTATTTT.

This clonotype was picked up many times. V usage is TRBV25-1 and J usage is TRBJ2-3; 14 bases match TRBD2. The V and J ends lost 4 bases and 2 bases, in that order; junction bases with no gene match: 8. There are 18 residues in the CDR3. Germline V gives CDR1 MGHDK, CDR2 SYGVNS. The CDR3 DNA reads TGTGCCAGCAGTGGACCGACTAGCGGGAGGGATCCCACAGATACGCAGTATTTT. This codes for CASSGPTSGRDPTDTQYF.

The V gene is TRBV2, the J gene TRBJ1-1; 9 positions match TRBD1. CDR3 length: 16 amino acids. Trimming took 6 bases from V and 2 from J; bases not matched to a gene: 10. CDR1 is SNHLY and CDR2 is FYNNEI in the germline V gene. The CDR3 bases are TGTGCCAGCAGAGACAGGGGGGCTCTGCTTAACACTGAAGCTTTCTTT. Translating it yields CASRDRGALLNTEAFF. Full variable domain (outside the CDR3, taken from reference TRBV2 and TRBJ1-1): EPEVTQTPSHQVTQMGQEVILRCVPISNHLYFYWYRQILGQKVEFLVSFYNNEISEKSEIFDDQFSVERPDGSNFTLKIRSTKLEDSAMYFCASRDRGALLNTEAFFGQGTRLTVV.

This clonotype was picked up many times. The chain is built from TRBV28 and TRBJ1-2; 9 bases are shared with TRBD1. V lost 6 bases, J lost 6 bases, and 8 bases stayed unmatched. CDR1 is MDHEN and CDR2 is SYDVKM in the germline V gene. This CDR3 comprises 14 residues. Written as DNA, the CDR3 is TGTGCCAGCAGGACGGACAGGGGAACCCATGGCTACACCTTC. Protein: CASRTDRGTHGYTF.

With regard to this clonotype: At one of its ends the junction is not consistent with the germline gene, which may arise from a read error. The V gene is TRBV6-9, the J gene TRBJ2-4; a weak D match, TRBD2 (5 bases). This CDR3 is built from 14 residues. Germline assignment: CDR1 MNHGY and CDR2 SVAAGI. This CDR3 reads CVSSYGVAKNIQYF. The DNA of the CDR3 is TGTGTCAGCAGTTACGGGGTAGCGAAAAACATTCAGTACTTC.

CDR3 nucleotide sequence: TGTGCCAGTAGTATGGGACGACGGGGCTACGAGCAGTACTTC. Translating it yields CASSMGRRGYEQYF. The rearrangement uses TRBV19 and TRBJ2-7; either TRBD1 or TRBD2 may supply D (5 bases each). Trimming left V 3 bases short and J 3 bases short, with 12 bases between. The CDR3 is 14 amino acids. Germline CDR1 reads LNHDA; CDR2 reads SQIVND (reference sequence).

V and J are TRBV28 and TRBJ2-7; D unclear. CDR1 is MDHEN, CDR2 SYDVKM, per germline. The CDR3 runs to 11 residues. The V end was cut by 9 bases, the J end by 1 base, with 7 bases between. This CDR3 reads CARSRSYEQYF. Written as DNA, the CDR3 is TGTGCCAGAAGCCGTTCCTACGAGCAGTACTTC.

There are many counts of this clonotype. The chain joins TRBV7-6 to TRBJ2-3; D is possibly TRBD1 (6 bases). Per the germline V gene, CDR1 is SGHVS and CDR2 is FNYEAQ. V lost 3 bases and J 6 bases, leaving 16 bases between the germline ends. CDR3 size: 15 residues. The CDR3 region has the DNA TGTGCCAGCAGCTTCTCGACAGGCCCAGGGGATACGCAGTATTTT. Amino acids: CASSFSTGPGDTQYF.

This clonotype was detected many times. The V gene is TRBV24-1, the J gene TRBJ2-3; D is possibly TRBD1 (6 bases). Trimming shortened V by 4 bases and J by 3 bases, and 19 bases separated the two germline ends. The V gene's germline CDR1 is KGHDR and CDR2 SFDVKD. The CDR3 contains 17 residues. Here the CDR3 reads CATSDLSGTPITDTQYF. CDR3 DNA sequence: TGTGCCACCAGTGACCTGTCCGGGACACCTATTACAGATACGCAGTATTTT.

This clonotype occurred once. J is TRBJ2-7 and V is TRBV2; weak D call: TRBD2 (7 bases). Trimming pared 9 bases from V and 5 bases from J, leaving 20 bases between. The CDR3 covers 14 residues. CDR1 and CDR2 from the germline V gene are SNHLY and FYNNEI. The CDR3 DNA is TGTGCCAGACAAGGGACGGGGGGCGCGGACGAGCAGTACTTC. Encoded protein: CARQGTGGADEQYF.

This clonotype showed up just once. It may be a read error: a sequence one base away is much more abundant. This chain uses TRBV5-1 with TRBJ2-1; 8 nucleotides align to TRBD2. CDR1 is SGHRS, CDR2 YFSETQ, per germline. J gave up 6 bases and V 4 bases, and 12 bases lay outside the gene matches. The CDR3 loop spans 16 amino acids. This CDR3 reads CASSVGWGLDFNEQFF. CDR3 coding DNA: TGCGCCAGCAGCGTAGGATGGGGACTAGACTTCAATGAGCAGTTCTTC.

Details on this clonotype: Being one base from a much bigger clone, this may be a read error. J is TRBJ2-7 and V is TRBV7-9; maybe TRBD1 (6 bases). Germline CDR1 reads SEHNR; CDR2 reads FQNEAQ (reference sequence). This CDR3 region has 14 residues. CDR3: CSSSLAGDRYEQYF. CDR3 sequence (DNA): TGTTCCAGCAGCTTAGCAGGGGATCGTTACGAGCAGTACTTC.

The rearrangement links TRBV7-9 to TRBJ2-5; the D gene could be TRBD1 or TRBD2 (5 bases each). The length of the CDR3 is 16 residues. Germline V CDR1 and CDR2: SEHNR, FQNEAQ (reference sequence). Trimming left V 6 bases short and J 2 bases short, with 19 bases between. The CDR3 protein is CASRHPLGRRQETQYF. As DNA, the CDR3 is TGTGCCAGCAGACACCCCCTGGGACGTAGGCAAGAGACCCAGTACTTC.

This clonotype was seen just once. This sequence joins TRBV29-1 and TRBJ2-3, with D uncertain. Germline-derived CDR1 and CDR2 are SQVTM and ANQGSEA. Trimming removed 5 bases at V and 5 bases at J, with 11 bases between. CDR3 length: 12 residues. The CDR3 reads CSVLQVVDTQYF. DNA for the CDR3: TGCAGCGTTCTTCAGGTAGTAGATACGCAGTATTTT.

This clonotype was detected many times. The chain uses TRBV20-1 and TRBJ2-7; D remains unclear. This CDR3 is built from 12 residues. V dropped 2 bases and J dropped 3 bases, with 8 bases sitting between them. Germline CDR1 DFQATT, CDR2 SNEGSKA (reference sequence). The CDR3 sequence is CSARQPNYEQYF. The CDR3 bases are TGCAGTGCTAGACAACCCAACTACGAGCAGTACTTC.

This clonotype was detected ten times or more. The rearrangement links TRBV20-1 to TRBJ1-6, with D perhaps TRBD1 (6 bases). Germline V gives CDR1 DFQATT, CDR2 SNEGSKA (reference sequence). Trimming removed 5 bases at V and 2 bases at J, with 19 bases between. The CDR3 extends over 17 amino acids. The CDR3 loop reads CSAGPFQGTTYNSPLHF. DNA for the CDR3: TGCAGTGCTGGCCCCTTCCAGGGGACCACCTATAATTCACCCCTCCACTTT.

On this clonotype: This sequence may be a read error, since a much larger clone differs from it by one base. The chain couples TRBV7-6 to TRBJ2-5; 9 bases map to TRBD1. Germline CDR1 SGHVS, CDR2 FNYEAQ. The junction had 3 bases not matched to a gene; V was cut back by 5 bases and J by 5 bases. The CDR3 is 13 residues long. The CDR3 is CASSGTGMETQYF. The CDR3 DNA reads as TGTGCCAGCAGCGGGACAGGGATGGAGACCCAGTACTTC.

At least ten counts were recorded for this clonotype. The chain couples TRBV20-1 to TRBJ2-1; TRBD2 matches at 7 bases. With 5 bases clipped from V and 5 bases from J, the junction kept 6 bases outside the gene matches. Germline loops: CDR1 DFQATT, CDR2 SNEGSKA (reference sequence). This CDR3 is built from 13 residues. The CDR3 DNA follows: TGCAGTGCTGGGGGAGGGCGCCACAATGAGCAGTTCTTC. Protein product: CSAGGGRHNEQFF.